The clone carrying this TCR beta chain was counted a few times. Its antigen is unidentified. This entry comes from a study of CD8+CD57+ T cells in acquired aplastic anemia. TCR beta VDJ combinations and CDR3 sequences were profiled from genomic DNA. In TCRdb, the reads were re-called with MiXCR into one record per CDR3 protein. The profile shows approximately 300,000 distinct CDR3 sequences, about 50% of them singletons. Study-wide points: The same twenty-nine CD8+ CDR3 sequences occurred in patients and in controls. Patients did not significantly differ from controls in CD8+ Simpson's diversity.

Patients picked for sequencing had shown CD8+CD57+ cell expansion detected by flow cytometry. The cohort consisted entirely of patients having severe acquired aplastic anemia. J lost 5 bases, V lost 4 bases, and 3 bases had no gene match. The CDR3 is 12 residues long. Germline V gene data show CDR1 as SQVTM and CDR2 as ANQGSEA. This chain links TRBV29-1 with TRBJ1-2, with TRBD1 matching 8 bases. What was sequenced was sorted CD4+, CD8+, or CD8+CD57+ T cells (not recorded which) from PBMCs. The sequence was collected from a human donor with aplastic anemia. The CDR3 nucleotides read TGCAGCGTTGGGGACAGGATTTATGGCTACACCTTC. It codes for CSVGDRIYGYTF.